This T cell receptor beta chain was captured in a study of cytomegalovirus exposure and HLA in healthy donors. Primers for the PCR totalled 60 Vbeta and 13 Jbeta. Measured with immunoSEQ multiplex PCR; TCRdb has only the in-frame clones, and not every one. The sample lists tens of thousands of clones; around three quarters were seen once. CDR1 is SGHRS and CDR2 is YFSETQ in the germline V gene. Trimming stripped 3 bases from V and 5 bases from J, with 14 bases between. There are 14 residues in the CDR3. The sample holds a few counts of this clone. Its antigen is still unknown. Study outcomes and limitations: There was a cluster of highly shared sequence variants that was likely a sequencing artifact. The Asian-associated ancestry cluster reportedly had fewer N-insertions than the roughly 720-donor mean in a later analysis.

The specimen sequenced was PBMCs. The chain couples TRBV5-1 to TRBJ1-1; tentatively, D is TRBD1 (5 bases). The sequence derives from a man aged 30 to 45 in good health and CMV-seronegative. The CDR3 loop is CASSSGNRGTEAFF. The CDR3 bases are TGCGCCAGCAGCTCAGGGAACCGGGGGACTGAAGCTTTCTTT. The full variable domain, with the rest looked up from reference TRBV5-1 and TRBJ1-1, is KAGVTQTPRYLIKTRGQQVTLSCSPISGHRSVSWYQQTPGQGLQFLFEYFSETQRNKGNFPGRFSGRQFSNSRSEMNVSTLELGDSALYLCASSSGNRGTEAFFGQGTRLTVV.